This T cell receptor (beta chain) was identified in a study of shared clonotypes between healthy human individuals. Overall study findings and caveats: Generation probability values for non-shared clonotypes were lower than those for clonotypes shared by all four donors.

This CDR3 is 16 amino acids long. Germline-derived CDR1 and CDR2 are SNHLY and FYNNEI. The trim removed 3 bases at V and 4 bases at J, leaving 10 bases unmatched. On this clone itself: What it recognizes is unknown.

For each subset, genomic DNA was distributed in equal portions over several immunoSEQ plates. TCRdb's table, derived via immunoSEQ multiplex PCR, lists solely in-frame clones and lacks some. Of approximately 2,000,000 clones in the sample, 80% to 95% were seen once. This clonotype originated in a man between 18 and 35 years old in good health. Some clones in this sample may be carry-over from other donors' samples. The chain couples TRBV2 to TRBJ2-3, with TRBD2 identical over 7 bases. The sample comprised naive CD4+ T cells from PBMCs. Documented subset: CD45RA+ positively selected. The CDR3 DNA follows: TGTGCCAGCAGTGACTTAGGTGGGAGGGCCGCAGATACGCAGTATTTT. Translated: CASSDLGGRAADTQYF.